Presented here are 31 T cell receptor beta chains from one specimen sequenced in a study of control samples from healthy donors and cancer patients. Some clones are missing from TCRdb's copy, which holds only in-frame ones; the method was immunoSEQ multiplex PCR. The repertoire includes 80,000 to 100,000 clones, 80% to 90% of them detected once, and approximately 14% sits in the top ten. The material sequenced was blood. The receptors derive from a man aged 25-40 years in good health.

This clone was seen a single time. The CDR3 DNA reads TGCGCCAGCAGCCAAGTTTCCGGGAGACGTTCTATGGAGACCCAGTACTTC. Its translation is CASSQVSGRRSMETQYF. The chain has TRBV4-1 and TRBJ2-5; D possibly corresponds to TRBD2 (6 bases). V lost 1 base and J 5 bases, leaving 20 bases between the germline ends. Germline lookup yields CDR1 MGHRA and CDR2 YSYEKL. The CDR3 sequence is 17 residues long.

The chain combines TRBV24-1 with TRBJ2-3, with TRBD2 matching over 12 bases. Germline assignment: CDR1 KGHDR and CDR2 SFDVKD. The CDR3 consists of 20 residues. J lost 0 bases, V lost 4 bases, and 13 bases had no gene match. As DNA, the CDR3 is TGTGCCACCAGTGAAGTTGCTAACGGACTAGCGGGATCTAGCACAGATACGCAGTATTTT. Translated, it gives CATSEVANGLAGSSTDTQYF.

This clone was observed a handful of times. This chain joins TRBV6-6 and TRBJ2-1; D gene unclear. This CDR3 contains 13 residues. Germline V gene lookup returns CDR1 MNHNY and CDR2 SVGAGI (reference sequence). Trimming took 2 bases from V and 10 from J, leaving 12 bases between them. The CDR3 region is CASSYLAMGEQFF. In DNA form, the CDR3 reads TGTGCCAGCAGTTACCTCGCCATGGGGGAGCAGTTCTTC.

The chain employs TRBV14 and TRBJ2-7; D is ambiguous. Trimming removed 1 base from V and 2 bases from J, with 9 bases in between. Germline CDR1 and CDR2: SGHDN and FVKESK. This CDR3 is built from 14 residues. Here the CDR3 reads CASSQGYYPYEQYF. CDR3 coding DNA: TGTGCCAGCAGCCAAGGGTATTACCCCTACGAGCAGTACTTC.

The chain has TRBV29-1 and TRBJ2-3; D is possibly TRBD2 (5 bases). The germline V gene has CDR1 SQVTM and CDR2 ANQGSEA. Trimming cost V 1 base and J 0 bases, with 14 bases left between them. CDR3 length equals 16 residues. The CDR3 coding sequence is TGCAGCGTTGAAGGGTTGCTAGCAGTTAGCACAGATACGCAGTATTTT. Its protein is CSVEGLLAVSTDTQYF.

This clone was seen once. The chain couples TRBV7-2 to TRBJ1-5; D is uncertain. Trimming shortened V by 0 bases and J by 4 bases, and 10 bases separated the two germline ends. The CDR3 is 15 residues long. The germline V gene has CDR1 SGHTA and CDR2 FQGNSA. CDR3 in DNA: TGTGCCAGCAGCTTAGCAGGGCAGGTAAATCAGCCCCAGCATTTT. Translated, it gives CASSLAGQVNQPQHF. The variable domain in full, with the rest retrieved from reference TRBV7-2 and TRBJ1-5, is GAGVSQSPSNKVTEKGKDVELRCDPISGHTALYWYRQSLGQGLEFLIYFQGNSAPDKSGLPSDRFSAERTGGSVSTLTIQRTQQEDSAVYLCASSLAGQVNQPQHFGDGTRLSIL.

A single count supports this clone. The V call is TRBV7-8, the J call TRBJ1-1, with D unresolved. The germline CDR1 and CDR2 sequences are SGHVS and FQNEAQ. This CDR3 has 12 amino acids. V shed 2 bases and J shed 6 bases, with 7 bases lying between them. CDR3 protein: CASSLKGAEAFF. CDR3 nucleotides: TGTGCCAGCAGCTTAAAAGGCGCTGAAGCTTTCTTT.

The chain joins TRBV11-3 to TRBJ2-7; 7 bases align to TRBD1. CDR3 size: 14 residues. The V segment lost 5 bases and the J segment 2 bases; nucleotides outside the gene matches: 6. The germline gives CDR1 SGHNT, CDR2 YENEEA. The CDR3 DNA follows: TGTGCCAGCAGCACAGGGGTGCAGACCTACGAGCAGTACTTC. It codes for CASSTGVQTYEQYF. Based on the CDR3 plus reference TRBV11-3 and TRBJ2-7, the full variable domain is EAGVVQSPRYKIIEKKQPVAFWCNPISGHNTLYWYLQNLGQGPELLIRYENEEAVDDSQLPKDRFSAERLKGVDSTLKIQPAELGDSAVYLCASSTGVQTYEQYFGPGTRLTVT.

CDR3 sequence: CASSLGHGGSDSPLHF. The CDR3 DNA follows: TGTGCCAGCAGCTTAGGTCATGGAGGTTCGGATTCACCCCTCCACTTT. The chain joins TRBV7-9 to TRBJ1-6; no definite D call. Trimming took 1 base from V and 8 from J, leaving 15 bases between them. From germline, CDR1 is SEHNR and CDR2 FQNEAQ (reference sequence). The CDR3 is made up of 16 amino acids.

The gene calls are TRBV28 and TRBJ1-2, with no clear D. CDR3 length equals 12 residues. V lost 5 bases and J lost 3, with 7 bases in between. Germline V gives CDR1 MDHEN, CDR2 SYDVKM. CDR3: CASSSLDYGYTF. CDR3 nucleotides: TGTGCCAGCAGTAGTTTGGACTATGGCTACACCTTC.

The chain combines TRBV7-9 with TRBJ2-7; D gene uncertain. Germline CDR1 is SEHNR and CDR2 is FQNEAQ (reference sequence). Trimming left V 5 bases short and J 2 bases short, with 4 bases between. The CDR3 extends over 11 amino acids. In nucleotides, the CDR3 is TGTGCCAGCAGCCAAGCCTACGAGCAGTACTTC. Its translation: CASSQAYEQYF.

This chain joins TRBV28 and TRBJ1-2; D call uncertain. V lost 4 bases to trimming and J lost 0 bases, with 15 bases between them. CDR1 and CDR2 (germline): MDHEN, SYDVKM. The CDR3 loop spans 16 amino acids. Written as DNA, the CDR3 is TGTGCCAGCAGTTCACCCCGGACGCATTCTAACTATGGCTACACCTTC. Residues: CASSSPRTHSNYGYTF.

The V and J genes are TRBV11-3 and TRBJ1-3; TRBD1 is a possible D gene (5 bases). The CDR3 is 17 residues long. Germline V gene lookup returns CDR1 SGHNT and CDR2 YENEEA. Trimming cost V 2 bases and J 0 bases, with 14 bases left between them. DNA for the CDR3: TGTGCCAGCAGCTTATGGGACGCTTCAAGCTCTGGAAACACCATATATTTT. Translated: CASSLWDASSSGNTIYF.

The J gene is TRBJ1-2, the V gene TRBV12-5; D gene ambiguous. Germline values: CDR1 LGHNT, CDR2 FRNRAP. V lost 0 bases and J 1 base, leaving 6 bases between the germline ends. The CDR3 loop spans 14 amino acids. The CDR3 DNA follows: TGTGCTAGTGGTTTGGTACCGGATAACTATGGCTACACCTTC. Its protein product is CASGLVPDNYGYTF.

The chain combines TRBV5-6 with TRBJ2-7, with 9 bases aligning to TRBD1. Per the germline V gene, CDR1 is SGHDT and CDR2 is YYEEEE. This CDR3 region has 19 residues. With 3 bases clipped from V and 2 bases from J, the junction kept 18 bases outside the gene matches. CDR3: CASSSDTIYRGPLTYEQYF. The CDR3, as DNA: TGTGCCAGCAGCTCGGACACCATCTACAGGGGGCCCCTGACCTACGAGCAGTACTTC.

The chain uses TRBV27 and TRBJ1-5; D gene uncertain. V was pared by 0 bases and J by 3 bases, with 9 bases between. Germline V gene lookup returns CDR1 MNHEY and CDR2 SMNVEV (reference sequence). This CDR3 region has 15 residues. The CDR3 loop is CASSLSDNLNQPQHF. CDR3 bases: TGTGCCAGCAGTTTATCTGATAATCTCAATCAGCCCCAGCATTTT.

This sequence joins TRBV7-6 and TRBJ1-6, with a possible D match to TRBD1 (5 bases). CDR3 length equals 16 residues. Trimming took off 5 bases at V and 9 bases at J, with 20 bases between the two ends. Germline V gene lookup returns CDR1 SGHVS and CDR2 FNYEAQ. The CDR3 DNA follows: TGTGCCAGCAGCCAAAACAATGGGGGAACGGGTTCACCCCTCCACTTT. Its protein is CASSQNNGGTGSPLHF.

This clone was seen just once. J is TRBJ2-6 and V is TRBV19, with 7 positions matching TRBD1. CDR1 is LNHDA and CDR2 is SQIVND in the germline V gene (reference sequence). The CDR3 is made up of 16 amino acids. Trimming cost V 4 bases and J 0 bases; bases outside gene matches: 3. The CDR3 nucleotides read TGTGCCAGTAGTAGGGACAGTTCCTCTGGGGCCAACGTCCTGACTTTC. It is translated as CASSRDSSSGANVLTF.

CDR3 in amino acids: CASSLHLAGGNEQFF. The CDR3 DNA sequence: TGTGCCAGCAGCTTACACCTAGCGGGAGGGAATGAGCAGTTCTTC. V usage is TRBV7-3 and J usage is TRBJ2-1, with 12 bases identical to TRBD2. Germline V gene lookup returns CDR1 SGHTA and CDR2 FQGTGA. The V and J ends lost 2 bases and 7 bases, in that order; junction bases with no gene match: 3. This CDR3 has 15 amino acids.

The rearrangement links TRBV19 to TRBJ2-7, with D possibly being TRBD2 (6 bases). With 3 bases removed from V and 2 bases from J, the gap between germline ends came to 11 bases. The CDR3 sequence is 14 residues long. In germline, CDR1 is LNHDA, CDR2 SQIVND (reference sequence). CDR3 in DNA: TGTGCCAGTAGTATTGGCTCTAGCGCCTACGAGCAGTACTTC. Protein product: CASSIGSSAYEQYF. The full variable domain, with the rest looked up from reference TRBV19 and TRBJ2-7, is DGGITQSPKYLFRKEGQNVTLSCEQNLNHDAMYWYRQDPGQGLRLIYYSQIVNDFQKGDIAEGYSVSREKKESFPLTVTSAQKNPTAFYLCASSIGSSAYEQYFGPGTRLTVT.

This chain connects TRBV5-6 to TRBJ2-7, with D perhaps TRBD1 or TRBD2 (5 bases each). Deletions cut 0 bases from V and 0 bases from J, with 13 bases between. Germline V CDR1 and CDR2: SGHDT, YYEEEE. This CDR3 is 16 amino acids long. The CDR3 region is CASSLVRDAYSYEQYF. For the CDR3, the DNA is TGTGCCAGCAGCTTGGTTCGGGACGCTTACTCCTACGAGCAGTACTTC.

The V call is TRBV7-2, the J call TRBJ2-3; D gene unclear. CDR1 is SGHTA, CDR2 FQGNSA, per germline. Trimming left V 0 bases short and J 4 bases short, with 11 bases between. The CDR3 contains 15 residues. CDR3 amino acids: CASSLALVLADTQYF. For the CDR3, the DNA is TGTGCCAGCAGCTTAGCTTTGGTATTAGCAGATACGCAGTATTTT.

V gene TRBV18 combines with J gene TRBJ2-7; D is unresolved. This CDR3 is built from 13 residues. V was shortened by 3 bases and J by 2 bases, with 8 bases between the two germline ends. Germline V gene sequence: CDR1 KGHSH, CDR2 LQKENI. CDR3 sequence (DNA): TGTGCCAGCTCACCCTCATGGGCCTACGAGCAGTACTTC. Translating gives CASSPSWAYEQYF.

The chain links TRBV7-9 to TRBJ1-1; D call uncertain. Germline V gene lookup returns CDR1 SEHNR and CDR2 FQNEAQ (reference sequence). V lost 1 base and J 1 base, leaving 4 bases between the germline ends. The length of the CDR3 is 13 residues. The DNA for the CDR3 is TGTGCCAGCAGCTTAGGTGAGAACACTGAAGCTTTCTTT. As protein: CASSLGENTEAFF.

The CDR3 reads CASSSNTGEVYTF. The DNA for the CDR3 is TGTGCCAGCAGTTCAAATACAGGGGAGGTCTACACCTTC. V and J are TRBV2 and TRBJ1-2; 7 bases map to TRBD1. Germline CDR1 is SNHLY and CDR2 is FYNNEI. Trimming at V came to 5 bases and at J to 10 bases, leaving 10 bases not matched to a gene. This CDR3 has 13 amino acids.

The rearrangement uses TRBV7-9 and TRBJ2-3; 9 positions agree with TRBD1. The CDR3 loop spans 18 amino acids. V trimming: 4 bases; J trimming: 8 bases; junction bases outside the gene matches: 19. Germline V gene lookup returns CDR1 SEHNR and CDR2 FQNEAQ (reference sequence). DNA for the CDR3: TGTGCCAGCAGCTCCAACACCCTGCGGGACAGGGAAATGGGTACGCAGTATTTT. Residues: CASSSNTLRDREMGTQYF.

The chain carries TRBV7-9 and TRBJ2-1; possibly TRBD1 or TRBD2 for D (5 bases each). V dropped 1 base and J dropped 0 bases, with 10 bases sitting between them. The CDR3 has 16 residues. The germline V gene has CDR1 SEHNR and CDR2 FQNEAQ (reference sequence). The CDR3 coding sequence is TGTGCCAGCAGCTTAGAGGGGACGAGCTCCTACAATGAGCAGTTCTTC. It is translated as CASSLEGTSSYNEQFF.

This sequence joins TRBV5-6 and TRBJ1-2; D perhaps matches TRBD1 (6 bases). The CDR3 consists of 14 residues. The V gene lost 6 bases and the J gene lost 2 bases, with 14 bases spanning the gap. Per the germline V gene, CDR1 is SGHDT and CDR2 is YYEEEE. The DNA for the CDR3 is TGTGCCAGCACCGTATGGACAGACAACTATGGCTACACCTTC. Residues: CASTVWTDNYGYTF.

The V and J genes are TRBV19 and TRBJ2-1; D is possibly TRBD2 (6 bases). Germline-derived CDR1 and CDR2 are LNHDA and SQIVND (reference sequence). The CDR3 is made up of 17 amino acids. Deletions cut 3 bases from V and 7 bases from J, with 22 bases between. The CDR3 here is CASSIWTGRRAKNEQFF. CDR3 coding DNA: TGTGCCAGTAGTATCTGGACGGGGAGGCGGGCGAAAAATGAGCAGTTCTTC.

For the CDR3, the DNA is TGTGCCAGCAAACGAGGCTCTGGAAACACCATATATTTT. It yields the protein CASKRGSGNTIYF. This rearrangement joins TRBV2 to TRBJ1-3, with no clear D. This CDR3 is 13 amino acids long. Trimming took off 7 bases at V and 0 bases at J, with 7 bases between the two ends. The germline gives CDR1 SNHLY, CDR2 FYNNEI.

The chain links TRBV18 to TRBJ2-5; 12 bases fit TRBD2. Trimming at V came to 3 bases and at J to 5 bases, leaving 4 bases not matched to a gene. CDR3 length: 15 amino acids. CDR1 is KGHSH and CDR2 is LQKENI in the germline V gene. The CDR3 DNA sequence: TGTGCCAGCTCACCGACTAGCGGGAGTTGGGAGACCCAGTACTTC. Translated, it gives CASSPTSGSWETQYF. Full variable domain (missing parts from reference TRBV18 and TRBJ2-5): NAGVMQNPRHLVRRRGQEARLRCSPMKGHSHVYWYRQLPEEGLKFMVYLQKENIIDESGMPKERFSAEFPKEGPSILRIQQVVRGDSAAYFCASSPTSGSWETQYFGPGTRLLVL.